The 19 T cell receptor beta chains presented below share a single source sample, sequenced in a study of PD-1 blockade in classical Hodgkin lymphoma. Data came from immunoSEQ multiplex PCR; TCRdb stores just in-frame clones and leaves some out. Found here are roughly 14,000 clones, around 82% of them singletons; the top ten hold roughly a quarter. All trial patients relapsed after autologous stem cell transplantation. This sample comprised peripheral blood mononuclear cells (PBMCs), obtained before the second cycle of nivolumab. These receptors were obtained from a human donor with classical Hodgkin lymphoma.

The chain employs TRBV28 and TRBJ1-4, with a weak D call TRBD1 (6 bases). Trimming left V 7 bases short and J 7 bases short, with 19 bases between. The length of the CDR3 is 15 residues. The V gene's germline CDR1 is MDHEN and CDR2 SYDVKM. CDR3 DNA sequence: TGTGCCAGCACCCTCCCAGGTGGGGGCCGTGAAAAACTGTTTTTT. Its translation is CASTLPGGGREKLFF. The full variable domain, completed using reference TRBV28 and TRBJ1-4, is DVKVTQSSRYLVKRTGEKVFLECVQDMDHENMFWYRQDPGLGLRLIYFSYDVKMKEKGDIPEGYSVSREKKERFSLILESASTNQTSMYLCASTLPGGGREKLFFGSGTQLSVL.

The gene calls are TRBV25-1 and TRBJ2-7; D is undetermined. The V gene's germline CDR1 is MGHDK and CDR2 SYGVNS. The CDR3 consists of 14 residues. Trimming took 5 bases from V and 2 from J, leaving 13 bases between them. CDR3 sequence: CASSYNGKTYEQYF. The CDR3 DNA is TGTGCCAGCAGTTACAATGGCAAGACCTACGAGCAGTACTTC.

The CDR3 loop is CASSGDSGGAYNEQFF. For the CDR3, the DNA is TGCGCCAGCAGCGGAGACAGCGGGGGGGCCTACAATGAGCAGTTCTTC. The chain uses TRBV5-1 and TRBJ2-1; 10 nucleotides line up with TRBD2. CDR3 size: 16 residues. Germline CDR1 is SGHRS and CDR2 is YFSETQ. V trimming: 4 bases; J trimming: 2 bases; junction bases outside the gene matches: 6.

This sequence joins TRBV18 and TRBJ2-7, with 8 positions matching TRBD2. The CDR3 has 14 residues. Germline CDR1 KGHSH, CDR2 LQKENI. J gave up 3 bases and V 3 bases, and 4 bases lay outside the gene matches. CDR3 nucleotide sequence: TGTGCCAGCTCACCCGTCGGGGGGGGCTACGAGCAGTACTTC. Translation: CASSPVGGGYEQYF.

The CDR3 nucleotides read TGTGCCAGTAGTATAGGACAGATAACTGAAGCTTTCTTT. Protein: CASSIGQITEAFF. The chain couples TRBV19 to TRBJ1-1, with a weak D call TRBD1 (5 bases). Germline CDR1 LNHDA, CDR2 SQIVND (reference sequence). V lost 1 base, J lost 5 bases, and 8 bases lay in between. This CDR3 region has 13 residues.

This rearrangement joins TRBV5-1 to TRBJ1-5; possible D gene TRBD1, 6 bases. Germline values: CDR1 SGHRS, CDR2 YFSETQ. The CDR3 sequence is 16 residues long. V lost 4 bases, J lost 5 bases, and 19 bases lay in between. DNA of the CDR3: TGCGCCAGCAGCACACGGACAGTATCTGGCGATCAGCCCCAGCATTTT. Translating gives CASSTRTVSGDQPQHF.

The chain joins TRBV4-3 to TRBJ2-2; 8 positions agree with TRBD1. This CDR3 comprises 16 residues. The J segment lost 7 bases and the V segment lost 3 bases, leaving 10 bases of the junction unmatched. Germline CDR1 and CDR2: LGHNA and YSLEER. The CDR3 coding sequence is TGCGCCAGCAGCCATTTGTTAGGACAGGGTTACGGGGAGCTGTTTTTT. It specifies CASSHLLGQGYGELFF.

This clone was counted only a few times. The chain recombines TRBV27 with TRBJ1-6, with 7 bases that match TRBD1. V dropped 5 bases and J dropped 3; count of bases not matched to a gene: 4. The germline CDR1 and CDR2 sequences are MNHEY and SMNVEV (reference sequence). The CDR3 length is 15 residues. CDR3 sequence: CASSPQGFYNSPLHF. The CDR3 region has the DNA TGTGCCAGCAGTCCACAGGGGTTCTATAATTCACCCCTCCACTTT.

This rearrangement joins TRBV5-1 to TRBJ2-3; 7 nucleotides agree with TRBD1. J gave up 6 bases and V 7 bases, and 11 bases lay outside the gene matches. Germline assignment: CDR1 SGHRS and CDR2 YFSETQ. The CDR3 spans 14 residues. The CDR3 region has the DNA TGCGCCAGCGGACTTGGACAGGAGGCCGATACGCAGTATTTT. Its translation: CASGLGQEADTQYF.

CDR3 sequence: CASSVAGPGETQYF. The DNA for the CDR3 is TGTGCCAGCAGCGTAGCGGGGCCGGGGGAGACCCAGTACTTC. V is TRBV9 and J is TRBJ2-5, with D tentatively TRBD1 or TRBD2 (5 bases each). Germline-derived CDR1 and CDR2 are SGDLS and YYNGEE. The CDR3 loop spans 14 amino acids. Deletions cut 0 bases from V and 5 bases from J, with 11 bases between.

The chain has TRBV6-1 and TRBJ1-1; a possible D gene is TRBD1 (5 bases). This CDR3 is 16 amino acids long. Germline loops: CDR1 MNHNS, CDR2 SASEGT. Deletions cut 2 bases from V and 1 base from J, with 14 bases between. CDR3 loop: CASSELAVGGNTEAFF. DNA for the CDR3: TGTGCCAGCAGTGAATTGGCTGTTGGGGGGAACACTGAAGCTTTCTTT.

The J gene is TRBJ2-2, the V gene TRBV10-3; D unresolved. In germline, CDR1 is ENHRY, CDR2 SYGVKD. There are 16 residues in the CDR3. Trimming stripped 2 bases from V and 1 base from J, with 11 bases between. The CDR3 nucleotides read TGTGCCATCAGTGAGGGTATTGGGCAGAACACCGGGGAGCTGTTTTTT. Translated: CAISEGIGQNTGELFF.

The chain joins TRBV28 to TRBJ2-5; D possibly corresponds to TRBD2 (7 bases). Germline lookup yields CDR1 MDHEN and CDR2 SYDVKM. V was clipped by 3 bases and J by 6 bases, with 14 bases between them. The CDR3 is made up of 14 amino acids. Here the CDR3 reads CASSFPGGTKTQYF. For the CDR3, the DNA is TGTGCCAGCAGTTTCCCCGGGGGGACAAAGACCCAGTACTTC.

This clone is deemed medium-sized. The genes are TRBV19 and TRBJ2-3; 7 bases match TRBD2. V lost 3 bases to trimming and J lost 8 bases; unmatched junction nucleotides: 8. CDR1 is LNHDA and CDR2 is SQIVND in the germline V gene (reference sequence). The CDR3 runs 14 residues. The CDR3 bases are TGTGCCAGTAGTATTGGTAGCCCGGGAGGTACGCAGTATTTT. Amino acids: CASSIGSPGGTQYF.

V gene TRBV14 combines with J gene TRBJ1-6; TRBD1 matches at 9 bases. The length of the CDR3 is 14 residues. Germline-derived CDR1 and CDR2 are SGHDN and FVKESK. V trimming: 4 bases; J trimming: 10 bases; junction bases outside the gene matches: 5. For the CDR3, the DNA is TGTGCCAGCAGCCTTACAGGGGGCAGCTCACCCCTCCACTTT. It yields the protein CASSLTGGSSPLHF.

Worth noting for this clone: Other DNA sequences from this sample encode an identical CDR3 as well. The chain combines TRBV5-1 with TRBJ1-1, with D tentatively TRBD1 (6 bases). Between the trimmed V and J ends, which lost 0 bases and 1 base, there was a span of 7 bases. The CDR3 runs to 14 residues. The germline gives CDR1 SGHRS, CDR2 YFSETQ. In DNA form, the CDR3 reads TGCGCCAGCAGCTTGGGACAGGAGAACACTGAAGCTTTCTTT. This gives the protein CASSLGQENTEAFF.

Judged by abundance, this clone is large. J is TRBJ1-6 and V is TRBV9; D is uncertain. This CDR3 has 15 residues. Per the germline V gene, CDR1 is SGDLS and CDR2 is YYNGEE. Trimming took 4 bases from V and 2 from J, leaving 10 bases between them. CDR3 sequence reads: CASSPSAAYNSPLHF. Here the CDR3 DNA reads TGTGCCAGCAGCCCCTCGGCAGCCTATAATTCACCCCTCCACTTT.

Only a few counts were recorded for this clone. The chain joins TRBV5-1 to TRBJ2-5, with D possibly matching TRBD1 (6 bases). Per the germline V gene, CDR1 is SGHRS and CDR2 is YFSETQ. V shed 4 bases and J shed 5 bases, with 18 bases lying between them. This CDR3 contains 15 residues. CDR3 DNA: TGCGCCAGCAGCCCTGGGGGCGGGTCTTGGGAGACCCAGTACTTC. Encoded protein: CASSPGGGSWETQYF.

This chain uses TRBV6-5 with TRBJ2-7; D uncertain. The V gene lost 2 bases and the J gene lost 6 bases, with 8 bases spanning the gap. Germline V gives CDR1 MNHEY, CDR2 SVGAGI. The CDR3 is made up of 12 amino acids. In DNA form, the CDR3 reads TGTGCCAGCAGTTACCAACATGGCGAGCAGTACTTC. Protein sequence: CASSYQHGEQYF.